This T cell receptor beta chain was found in a study of CD8 T cells in Susac syndrome. The V and J ends lost 4 bases and 3 bases, in that order; junction bases with no gene match: 10. Germline loops: CDR1 LGHNA, CDR2 YSLEER. The CDR3 covers 16 residues. In its sample, this clonotype was seen once. It was negative isolation that provided the CD8+ and CD4+ T cells, whereas TEMRA cells were enriched by FACS. An amount of RNA that ranged from 0.5 to 1 ug was reverse transcribed with random hexamers. Amplification of TCR beta CDR3 across 54 Vbeta and 13 Jbeta was performed with immunoSEQ multiplex PCR. Each CDR3 protein is one row after TCRdb ran MiXCR on the immunoSEQ multiplex PCR reads. The sample includes 80,000 or so distinct CDR3 sequences, 90% to 95% of them seen just once.

This TCR was sampled from a human donor in good health. Sequenced: CD8+ T cells from PBMCs. The rearrangement joins TRBV4-3 to TRBJ2-7, with TRBD1 matching 9 bases. Here the CDR3 reads CASSPSGTGTYYEQYF. CDR3 bases: TGCGCCAGCAGCCCTTCAGGGACAGGGACTTACTACGAGCAGTACTTC.